A selection of T cell receptor beta chains follows, all from one sample in a study of T cell repertoires in cytomegalovirus infection. Their antigens are not known. TCRdb analysed the reads with MiXCR anew, one entry per CDR3 protein. The table records roughly 150,000 distinct CDR3 sequences, roughly a fifth of them present only once. The starting material was CD8+ T cells from cultured PBMCs, obtained from culture after CMV antigen stimulation. All receptors derive from a human donor in good health (CMV status not recorded). Some clones in this sample may be carry-over from other donors' samples. Each CDR3 is given with its conserved first and last residue. The D gene is left open where the match is weak. Clone size is not always given. Where it is, it says once, few, many or a class for expanded clones.

v_call	d_call	j_call	clone_size	cdr3_aa	cdr3_nt
TRBV7-6	.	TRBJ1-1	few	CASSPGAPNTEAFF	TGTGCCAGCAGCCCGGGGGCCCCGAACACTGAAGCTTTCTTT
TRBV12-3/TRBV12-4	.	TRBJ2-5	.	CASSFWGDQETQYF	TGTGCCAGCAGTTTTTGGGGTGACCAAGAGACCCAGTACTTC
TRBV7-3	TRBD1	TRBJ2-1	.	CASSPTGTGHNEQFF	TGTGCCAGCAGCCCCACAGGGACAGGGCACAATGAGCAGTTCTTC
TRBV7-2	.	TRBJ1-2	few	CASSEGYGYTF	TGTGCCAGCAGCGAAGGGTATGGCTACACCTTC
TRBV3-1	TRBD1	TRBJ2-2	.	CASSQDLPEKGQVAWTGELFF	TGTGCCAGCAGCCAAGACCTCCCCGAGAAGGGACAGGTGGCCTGGACCGGGGAGCTGTTTTTT
TRBV7-9	TRBD2	TRBJ2-2	few	CASPIRTASGGRRNTGELFF	TGTGCCAGCCCTATCCGGACAGCTAGCGGGGGAAGGCGGAACACCGGGGAGCTGTTTTTT
TRBV28	TRBD1	TRBJ1-5	.	CASRRQGGLNQPQHF	TGTGCCAGCAGAAGACAGGGAGGGCTTAATCAGCCCCAGCATTTT
TRBV7-8	TRBD1	TRBJ1-1	.	CASSENRGARTSEAFF	TGTGCCAGCAGCGAGAACAGGGGCGCGCGCACCTCTGAAGCTTTCTTT
TRBV19	TRBD1	TRBJ1-1	.	CASSMGTGGSTEAFF	TGTGCCAGTAGCATGGGGACAGGGGGGAGCACTGAAGCTTTCTTT
TRBV19	.	TRBJ1-2	few	CASSRPNGYTF	TGTGCCAGTAGTCGGCCAAATGGCTACACCTTC
TRBV7-9	TRBD1	TRBJ1-2	few	CASSHRDRGQPNYGYTF	TGTGCCAGCAGCCACCGGGACAGGGGGCAACCTAACTATGGCTACACCTTC
TRBV7-2	TRBD1	TRBJ1-1	few	CASSFRQGSAEAFF	TGTGCCAGCAGCTTCCGACAGGGGAGCGCTGAAGCTTTCTTT
TRBV4-2	.	TRBJ2-7	.	CASSPRREGEQYF	TGTGCCAGCAGCCCCCGGCGGGAAGGGGAGCAGTACTTC
TRBV7-4	.	TRBJ1-1	.	CASSPVIGSGQAFF	TGTGCCAGCAGTCCGGTCATAGGGTCCGGGCAGGCTTTCTTT
TRBV12-3/TRBV12-4	TRBD1	TRBJ1-1	.	CASSYPGQAEAFF	TGTGCCAGCAGCTATCCGGGACAGGCTGAAGCTTTCTTT
TRBV7-2	.	TRBJ2-1	few	CASSFRGGRGQRHNEQFF	TGTGCCAGCAGCTTCCGCGGGGGCAGGGGCCAGAGACACAATGAGCAGTTCTTC
TRBV11-2	.	TRBJ2-3	.	CASSLVGRVTDTQYF	TGTGCCAGCAGCTTAGTTGGCAGGGTCACAGATACGCAGTATTTT
TRBV12-3/TRBV12-4	.	TRBJ1-2	few	CASSSTHGRGHGYTF	TGTGCCAGCAGTTCCACCCATGGACGGGGGCACGGCTACACCTTC
TRBV27	TRBD1	TRBJ2-7	few	CASISLQGVSYEQYF	TGTGCCAGCATCTCGCTCCAGGGGGTATCCTACGAGCAGTACTTC
TRBV7-2	TRBD1	TRBJ1-5	.	CASSPGGRQPQHF	TGTGCCAGCAGCCCAGGGGGACGACAGCCCCAGCATTTT
TRBV24-1	TRBD1	TRBJ1-3	.	CATSDIGQGKLGNTIYF	TGTGCCACCAGTGATATTGGACAGGGGAAACTTGGAAACACCATATATTTT
TRBV27	.	TRBJ1-1	.	CDSSRSLGLMNTEAFF	TGTGACAGCAGCCGAAGTCTCGGCCTCATGAACACTGAAGCTTTCTTT
TRBV7-9	.	TRBJ2-7	.	CASSLETGAEQYF	TGTGCCAGCAGCCTTGAGACAGGCGCCGAGCAGTACTTC
TRBV6-2/TRBV6-3	.	TRBJ1-5	medium-sized	CASSGGLNQPQHF	TGTGCCAGCAGCGGTGGACTCAATCAGCCCCAGCATTTT
TRBV7-2	.	TRBJ2-2	few	CASSLWTVNTGELFF	TGTGCCAGCAGCTTATGGACAGTGAACACCGGGGAGCTGTTTTTT
TRBV6-2/TRBV6-3	TRBD2	TRBJ2-7	once	CASRATSGGAHEQYF	TGTGCCAGCAGAGCAACTAGCGGGGGGGCCCACGAGCAGTACTTC
TRBV28	.	TRBJ2-7	few	CASRRLPTGSYEQYF	TGTGCCAGCAGGCGACTACCGACAGGCTCCTACGAGCAGTACTTC
TRBV28	TRBD1	TRBJ2-1	.	CASIQTGGSYNEQFF	TGTGCCAGCATCCAAACAGGGGGCTCCTACAATGAGCAGTTCTTC
TRBV20-1	.	TRBJ2-2	.	CSAHRLGTGELFF	TGCAGTGCTCATCGACTGGGGACCGGGGAGCTGTTTTTT
TRBV12-3/TRBV12-4	TRBD1	TRBJ1-6	.	CASSNRDRGMESPLHF	TGTGCCAGCAGCAACCGGGACAGGGGAATGGAATCACCCCTCCACTTT
TRBV5-6	.	TRBJ2-2	.	CASSPHVGTGELFF	TGTGCCAGCAGCCCCCACGTCGGCACCGGGGAGCTGTTTTTT
TRBV4-1	.	TRBJ2-7	.	CASSQEGGSYEQYF	TGCGCCAGCAGCCAAGAAGGGGGCTCCTACGAGCAGTACTTC
TRBV6-6	.	TRBJ2-7	.	CASSYLVTGYEQYF	TGTGCCAGCAGTTACCTCGTGACAGGCTACGAGCAGTACTTC
TRBV6-1	.	TRBJ1-5	few	CASSEALLGPQHF	TGTGCCAGCAGTGAAGCTCTACTGGGGCCCCAGCATTTT
TRBV19	TRBD1	TRBJ1-1	many	CASSLGTGEREAFF	TGTGCCAGTAGTCTCGGGACAGGAGAGAGAGAAGCTTTCTTT
TRBV20-1	.	TRBJ2-7	.	CSASNRNTYEQYF	TGCAGTGCTAGTAACAGGAATACCTACGAGCAGTACTTC
TRBV7-8	.	TRBJ2-6	.	CASSLVLAGANVLTF	TGTGCCAGCAGCTTAGTCCTGGCCGGGGCCAACGTCCTGACTTTC
TRBV7-6	TRBD2	TRBJ2-1	.	CASSLGPGGEQFF	TGTGCCAGCAGCTTAGGGCCGGGAGGTGAGCAGTTCTTC
TRBV27	TRBD1	TRBJ1-2	once	CASSRTSGQVYGYTF	TGTGCCAGCAGTCGAACCTCGGGACAGGTCTATGGCTACACCTTC
TRBV15	.	TRBJ1-3	.	CATSEGTGNTIYF	TGTGCCACCAGCGAGGGGACTGGAAACACCATATATTTT
TRBV30	TRBD1	TRBJ1-2	.	CAWDATGGVWGYTF	TGTGCCTGGGACGCGACAGGGGGCGTCTGGGGCTACACCTTC